This T cell receptor beta chain was identified in a study of blood T cell repertoires in COVID-19. This CDR3 region has 14 residues. J gave up 7 bases and V 8 bases, and 10 bases lay outside the gene matches. Germline CDR1 LGHDT, CDR2 YNNKEL (reference sequence). Sequencing was performed with immunoSEQ multiplex PCR; in TCRdb, only in-frame clones are kept and a portion is missing. Of fewer than 500,000 clones in the sample, roughly nine tenths were seen once. Sequences were obtained from PBMCs or T cells enriched from blood (not recorded which). This chain connects TRBV3-1 (or the pseudogene TRBV3-2) to TRBJ1-4, with 7 bases aligning to TRBD1. The clonotype comes from a young woman who had recovered from COVID-19. The CDR3 DNA reads TGTGCCAGCCGACAACAGGGGTGGTCTGAAAAACTGTTTTTT. Translated: CASRQQGWSEKLFF.